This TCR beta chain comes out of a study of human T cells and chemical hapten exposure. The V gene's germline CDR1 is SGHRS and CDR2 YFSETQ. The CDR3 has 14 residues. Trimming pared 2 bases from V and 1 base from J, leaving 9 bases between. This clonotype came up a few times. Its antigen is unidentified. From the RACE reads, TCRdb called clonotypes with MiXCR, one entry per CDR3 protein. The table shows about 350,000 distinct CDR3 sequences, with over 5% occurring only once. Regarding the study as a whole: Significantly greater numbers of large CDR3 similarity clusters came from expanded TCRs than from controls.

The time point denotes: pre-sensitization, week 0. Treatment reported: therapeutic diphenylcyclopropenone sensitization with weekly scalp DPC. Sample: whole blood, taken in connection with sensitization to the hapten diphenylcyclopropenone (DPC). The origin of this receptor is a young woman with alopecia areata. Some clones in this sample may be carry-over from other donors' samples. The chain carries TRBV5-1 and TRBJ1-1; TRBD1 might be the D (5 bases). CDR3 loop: CASSLHGTNTEAFF. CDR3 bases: TGCGCCAGCAGCTTACACGGGACGAACACTGAAGCTTTCTTT.